These 8 T cell receptor beta chains came from one sample sequenced in a study of blood T cell repertoires in COVID-19. The repertoire was sequenced with immunoSEQ multiplex PCR; TCRdb's copy has only in-frame clones and lacks some. The table has about 300,000 clones, around nine tenths seen once. The sequenced material came from peripheral blood. The receptors were gathered from a man aged 65-85 years with acute or convalescent COVID-19.

The CDR3 reads CSVGGREAYEQYF. CDR3 bases: TGCAGCGTTGGAGGGAGGGAAGCCTACGAGCAGTACTTC. The chain couples TRBV29-1 to TRBJ2-7; TRBD2 matches at 7 bases. V shed 4 bases and J 2 bases; nucleotides not matched to a gene: 5. CDR1 and CDR2 (germline): SQVTM, ANQGSEA. The CDR3 spans 13 residues.

The chain carries TRBV9 and TRBJ2-1; 8 bases fit TRBD1. The V and J ends lost 0 bases and 3 bases, in that order; junction bases with no gene match: 8. Germline V gene data show CDR1 as SGDLS and CDR2 as YYNGEE. The CDR3 spans 17 residues. The CDR3 protein is CASSVEGQARSYNEQFF. The CDR3 nucleotides are TGTGCCAGCAGCGTAGAGGGACAGGCCCGAAGCTACAATGAGCAGTTCTTC.

CDR3 loop: CASSAGTGTSPLHF. The CDR3 nucleotides read TGTGCCAGCAGCGCCGGGACAGGGACCTCACCCCTCCACTTT. The rearrangement joins TRBV3-1 (or the pseudogene TRBV3-2) to TRBJ1-6; 9 nucleotides align to TRBD1. The germline gives CDR1 LGHDT, CDR2 YNNKEL (reference sequence). J lost 10 bases, V lost 5 bases, and 6 bases had no gene match. The CDR3 runs 14 residues.

This clone was seen a few times. This chain joins TRBV6-2 or TRBV6-3 and TRBJ2-3; 8 bases line up with TRBD1. CDR3 length equals 16 residues. V lost 2 bases to trimming and J lost 4 bases; unmatched junction nucleotides: 8. Germline CDR1 is MNHEY and CDR2 is SVGEGT. The CDR3 loop reads CASSYAQGALPDTQYF. In DNA form, the CDR3 reads TGTGCCAGCAGTTACGCCCAGGGGGCGCTGCCAGATACGCAGTATTTT.

The sample holds many counts of this clone. CDR3 bases: TGTGCCAGCAGCTCACAGGAGAACACTGAAGCTTTCTTT. Residues: CASSSQENTEAFF. This chain uses TRBV12-3 or TRBV12-4 with TRBJ1-1; perhaps TRBD1 as D (5 bases). V was trimmed by 6 bases and J by 1 base, leaving 9 bases between them. This CDR3 has 13 residues.

The chain links TRBV7-9 to TRBJ2-6, with TRBD2 matching over 7 bases. V shed 3 bases and J 0 bases; nucleotides not matched to a gene: 8. CDR1 is SEHNR, CDR2 FQNEAQ, per germline (reference sequence). The CDR3 contains 18 residues. CDR3 protein: CASSLRRSGGSGANVLTF. For the CDR3, the DNA is TGTGCCAGCAGCTTGCGGCGATCGGGGGGCTCTGGGGCCAACGTCCTGACTTTC.

The chain links TRBV9 to TRBJ2-3; the D gene is possibly TRBD2 (6 bases). The germline gives CDR1 SGDLS, CDR2 YYNGEE. The CDR3 is made up of 15 amino acids. Trimming left V 3 bases short and J 2 bases short, with 13 bases between. The CDR3 DNA is TGTGCCAGCAGCGCCGGACTAACGTCCACAGATACGCAGTATTTT. Translating gives CASSAGLTSTDTQYF.

The rearrangement uses TRBV29-1 and TRBJ2-1; possibly TRBD2 for D (6 bases). The V end lost 3 bases, the J end lost 3 bases, and 15 bases lay between the germline ends. The CDR3 runs to 15 residues. Per the germline V gene, CDR1 is SQVTM and CDR2 is ANQGSEA. The CDR3 sequence: CSVDLLASIYNEQFF. CDR3 coding DNA: TGCAGCGTTGACCTACTAGCTAGTATCTACAATGAGCAGTTCTTC.